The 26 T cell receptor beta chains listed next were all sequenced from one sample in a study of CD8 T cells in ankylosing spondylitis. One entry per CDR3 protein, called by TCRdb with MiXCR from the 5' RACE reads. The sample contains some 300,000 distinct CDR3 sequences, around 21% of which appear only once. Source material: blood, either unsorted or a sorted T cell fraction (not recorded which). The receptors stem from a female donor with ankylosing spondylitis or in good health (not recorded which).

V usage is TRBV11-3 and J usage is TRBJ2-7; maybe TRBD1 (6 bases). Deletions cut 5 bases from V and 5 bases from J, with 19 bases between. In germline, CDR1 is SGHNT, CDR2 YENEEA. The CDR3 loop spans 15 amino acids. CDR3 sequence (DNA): TGTGCCAGCAGCGCCTCGGGACAAGGGTTCGACGAGCAGTACTTC. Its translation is CASSASGQGFDEQYF.

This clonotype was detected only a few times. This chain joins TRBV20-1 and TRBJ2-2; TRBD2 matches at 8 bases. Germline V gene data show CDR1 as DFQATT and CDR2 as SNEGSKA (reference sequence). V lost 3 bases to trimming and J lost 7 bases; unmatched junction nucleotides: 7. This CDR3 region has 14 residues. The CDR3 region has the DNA TGCAGTGCTAGGGGTAGCGGGATGAGCGGGGAGCTGTTTTTT. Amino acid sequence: CSARGSGMSGELFF.

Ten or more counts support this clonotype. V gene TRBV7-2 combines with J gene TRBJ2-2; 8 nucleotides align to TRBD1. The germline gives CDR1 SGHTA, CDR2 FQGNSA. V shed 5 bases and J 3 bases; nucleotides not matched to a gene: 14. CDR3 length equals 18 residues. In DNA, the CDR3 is TGTGCCAGCAGCCCGGGAGACAGGGGTGGGGTATACACCGGGGAGCTGTTTTTT. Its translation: CASSPGDRGGVYTGELFF.

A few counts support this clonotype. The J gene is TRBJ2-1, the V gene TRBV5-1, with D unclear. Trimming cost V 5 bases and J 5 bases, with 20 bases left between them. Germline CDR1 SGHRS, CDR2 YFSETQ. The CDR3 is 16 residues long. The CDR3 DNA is TGCGCCAGCAGAAGGTCACCGGGCCAGGACCACAATGAGCAGTTCTTC. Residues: CASRRSPGQDHNEQFF.

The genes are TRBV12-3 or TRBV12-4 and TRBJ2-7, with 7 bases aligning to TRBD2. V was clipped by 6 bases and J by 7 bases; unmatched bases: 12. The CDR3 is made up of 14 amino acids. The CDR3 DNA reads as TGTGCCAGCAGACCCGGGACCTACGGGGGGGAGCAGTACTTC. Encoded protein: CASRPGTYGGEQYF.

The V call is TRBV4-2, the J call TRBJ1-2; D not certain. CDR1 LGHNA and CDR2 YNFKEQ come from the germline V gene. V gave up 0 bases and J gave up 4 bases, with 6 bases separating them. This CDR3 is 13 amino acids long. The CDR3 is CASSQDDIYGYTF. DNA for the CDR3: TGTGCCAGCAGCCAAGACGACATCTATGGCTACACCTTC.

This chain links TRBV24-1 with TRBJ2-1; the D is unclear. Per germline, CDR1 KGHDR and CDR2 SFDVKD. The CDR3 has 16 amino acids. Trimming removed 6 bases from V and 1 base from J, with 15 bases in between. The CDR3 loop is CATSPSEVRSYNEQFF. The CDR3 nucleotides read TGTGCCACCAGTCCCTCCGAGGTTAGGTCCTACAATGAGCAGTTCTTC.

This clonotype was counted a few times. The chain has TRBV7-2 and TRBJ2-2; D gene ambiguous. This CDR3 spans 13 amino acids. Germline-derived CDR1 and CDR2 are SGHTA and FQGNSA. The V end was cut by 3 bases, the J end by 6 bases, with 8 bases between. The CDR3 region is CASSLGSSGELFF. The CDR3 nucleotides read TGTGCCAGCAGCTTGGGTTCGTCCGGGGAGCTGTTTTTT. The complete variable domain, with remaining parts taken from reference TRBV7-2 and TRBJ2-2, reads GAGVSQSPSNKVTEKGKDVELRCDPISGHTALYWYRQSLGQGLEFLIYFQGNSAPDKSGLPSDRFSAERTGGSVSTLTIQRTQQEDSAVYLCASSLGSSGELFFGEGSRLTVL.

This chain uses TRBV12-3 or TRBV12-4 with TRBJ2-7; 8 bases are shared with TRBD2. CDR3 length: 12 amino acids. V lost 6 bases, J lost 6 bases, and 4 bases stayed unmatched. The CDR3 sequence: CASSQGTSEQYF. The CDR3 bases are TGTGCCAGCAGCCAAGGGACTAGCGAGCAGTACTTC.

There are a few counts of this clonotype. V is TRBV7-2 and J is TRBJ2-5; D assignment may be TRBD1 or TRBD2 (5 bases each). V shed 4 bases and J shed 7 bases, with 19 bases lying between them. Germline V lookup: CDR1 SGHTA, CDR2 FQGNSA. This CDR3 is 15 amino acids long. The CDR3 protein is CASSSRGGTRGTQYF. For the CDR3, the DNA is TGTGCCAGCAGCTCCCGCGGTGGGACGCGTGGGACCCAGTACTTC.

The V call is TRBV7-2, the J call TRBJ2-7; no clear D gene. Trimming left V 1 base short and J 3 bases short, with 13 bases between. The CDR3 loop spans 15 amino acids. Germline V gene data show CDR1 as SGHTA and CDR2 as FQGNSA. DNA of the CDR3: TGTGCCAGCAGCTTAGTGGTCTCGATAAACTACGAGCAGTACTTC. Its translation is CASSLVVSINYEQYF.

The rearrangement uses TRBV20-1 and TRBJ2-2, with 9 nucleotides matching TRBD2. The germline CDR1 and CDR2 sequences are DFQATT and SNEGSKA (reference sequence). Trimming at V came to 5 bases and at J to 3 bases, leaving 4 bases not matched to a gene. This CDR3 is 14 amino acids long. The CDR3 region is CSAAGGPDTGELFF. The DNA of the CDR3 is TGCAGTGCTGCGGGGGGGCCCGACACCGGGGAGCTGTTTTTT.

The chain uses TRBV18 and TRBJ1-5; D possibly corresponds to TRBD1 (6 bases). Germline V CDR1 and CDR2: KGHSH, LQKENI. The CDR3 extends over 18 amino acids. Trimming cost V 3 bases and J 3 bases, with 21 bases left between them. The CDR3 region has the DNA TGTGCCAGCTCACCCTCTCCTCTCACTACAGGGCTCAATCAGCCCCAGCATTTT. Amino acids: CASSPSPLTTGLNQPQHF.

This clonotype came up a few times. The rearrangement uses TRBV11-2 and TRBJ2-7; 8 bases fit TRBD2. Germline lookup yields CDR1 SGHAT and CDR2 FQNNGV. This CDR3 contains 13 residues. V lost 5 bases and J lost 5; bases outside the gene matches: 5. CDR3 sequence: CASSPSGRNEQYF. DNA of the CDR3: TGTGCCAGCAGCCCCAGCGGGAGAAACGAGCAGTACTTC.

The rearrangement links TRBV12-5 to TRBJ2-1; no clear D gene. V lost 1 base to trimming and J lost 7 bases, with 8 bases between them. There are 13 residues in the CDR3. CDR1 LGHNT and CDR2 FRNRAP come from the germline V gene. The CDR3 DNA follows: TGTGCTAGTGGTTTGGCGTACAATAATGAGCAGTTCTTC. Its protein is CASGLAYNNEQFF.

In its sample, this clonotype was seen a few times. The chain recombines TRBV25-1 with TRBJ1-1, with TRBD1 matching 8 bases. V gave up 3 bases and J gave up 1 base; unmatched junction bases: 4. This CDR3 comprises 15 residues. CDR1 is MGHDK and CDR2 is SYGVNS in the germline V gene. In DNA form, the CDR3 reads TGTGCCAGCAGTGAGACAGGGGAGACGAACACTGAAGCTTTCTTT. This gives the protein CASSETGETNTEAFF. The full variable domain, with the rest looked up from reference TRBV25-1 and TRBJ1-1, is EADIYQTPRYLVIGTGKKITLECSQTMGHDKMYWYQQDPGMELHLIHYSYGVNSTEKGDLSSESTVSRIRTEHFPLTLESARPSHTSQYLCASSETGETNTEAFFGQGTRLTVV.

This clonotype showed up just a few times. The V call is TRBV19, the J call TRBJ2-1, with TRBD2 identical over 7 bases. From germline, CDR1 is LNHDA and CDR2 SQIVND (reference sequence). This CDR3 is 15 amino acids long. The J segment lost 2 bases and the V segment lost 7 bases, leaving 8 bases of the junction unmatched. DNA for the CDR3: TGTGCCAGTACTGCTCAGGCGGGGGCCTACAATGAGCAGTTCTTC. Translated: CASTAQAGAYNEQFF. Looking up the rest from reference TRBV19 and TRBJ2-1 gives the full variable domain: DGGITQSPKYLFRKEGQNVTLSCEQNLNHDAMYWYRQDPGQGLRLIYYSQIVNDFQKGDIAEGYSVSREKKESFPLTVTSAQKNPTAFYLCASTAQAGAYNEQFFGPGTRLTVL.

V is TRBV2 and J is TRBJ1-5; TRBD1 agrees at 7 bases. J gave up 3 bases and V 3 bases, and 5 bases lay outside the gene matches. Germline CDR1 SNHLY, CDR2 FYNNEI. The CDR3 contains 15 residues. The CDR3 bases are TGTGCCAGCAGTGAGAACAGGGGTGCCAATCAGCCCCAGCATTTT. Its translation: CASSENRGANQPQHF.

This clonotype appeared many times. CDR3 residues: CSVSNTEAFF. CDR3 nucleotides: TGCAGCGTGAGCAACACTGAAGCTTTCTTT. V and J are TRBV29-1 and TRBJ1-1; D ambiguous. CDR1 and CDR2 (germline): SQVTM, ANQGSEA. The CDR3 runs to 10 residues. The V end lost 6 bases, the J end lost 2 bases, and 4 bases lay between the germline ends.

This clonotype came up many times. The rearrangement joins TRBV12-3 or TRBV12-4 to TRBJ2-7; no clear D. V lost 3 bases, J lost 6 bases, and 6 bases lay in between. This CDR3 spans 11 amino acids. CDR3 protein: CASSLDAEQYF. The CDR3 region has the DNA TGTGCCAGCAGTTTGGATGCCGAGCAGTACTTC.

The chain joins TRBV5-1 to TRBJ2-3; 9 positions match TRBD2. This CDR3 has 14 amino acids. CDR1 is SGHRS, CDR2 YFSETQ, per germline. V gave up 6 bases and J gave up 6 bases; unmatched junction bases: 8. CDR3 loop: CASKFSGSFDTQYF. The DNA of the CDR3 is TGCGCCAGCAAATTTAGCGGGAGTTTTGATACGCAGTATTTT.

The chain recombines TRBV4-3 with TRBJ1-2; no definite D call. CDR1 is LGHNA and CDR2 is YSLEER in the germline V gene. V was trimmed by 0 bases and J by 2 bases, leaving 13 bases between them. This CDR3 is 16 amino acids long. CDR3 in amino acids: CASSQEGRRPNYGYTF. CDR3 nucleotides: TGCGCCAGCAGCCAAGAGGGTAGGAGACCCAACTATGGCTACACCTTC.

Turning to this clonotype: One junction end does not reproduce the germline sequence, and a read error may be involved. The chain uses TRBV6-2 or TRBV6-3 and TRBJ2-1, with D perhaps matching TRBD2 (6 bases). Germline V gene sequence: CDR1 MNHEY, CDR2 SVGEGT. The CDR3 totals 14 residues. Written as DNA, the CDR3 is TGTGCCTGCAGGAGGTTAGGAGGGTACAATGAGCAGTTCTTC. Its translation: CACRRLGGYNEQFF.

The CDR3 region is CSARLGGTNSPLHF. For the CDR3, the DNA is TGCAGTGCTAGACTGGGGGGGACAAATTCACCCCTCCACTTT. V is TRBV20-1 and J is TRBJ1-6; a weak D match, TRBD1 (6 bases). Germline V gene lookup returns CDR1 DFQATT and CDR2 SNEGSKA (reference sequence). V gave up 2 bases and J gave up 7 bases, with 12 bases separating them. The CDR3 is made up of 14 amino acids.

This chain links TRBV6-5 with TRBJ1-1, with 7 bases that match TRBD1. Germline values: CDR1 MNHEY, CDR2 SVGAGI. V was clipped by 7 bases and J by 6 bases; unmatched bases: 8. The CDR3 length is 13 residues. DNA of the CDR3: TGTGCCAGCACCAGGGGGGGATCCCCTGAAGCTTTCTTT. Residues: CASTRGGSPEAFF.

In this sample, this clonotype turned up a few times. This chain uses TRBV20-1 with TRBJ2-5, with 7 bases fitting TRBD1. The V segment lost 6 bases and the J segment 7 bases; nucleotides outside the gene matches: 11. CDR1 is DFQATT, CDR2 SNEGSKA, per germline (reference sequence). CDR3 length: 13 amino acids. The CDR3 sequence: CSATYRGRWTQYF. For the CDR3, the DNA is TGCAGTGCAACCTACAGGGGCCGTTGGACCCAGTACTTC.